The clone carrying this TCR beta chain was detected only once. Its antigen is unidentified. CDR1 and CDR2 (germline): SGHTA, FQGTGA. V was pared by 0 bases and J by 6 bases, with 13 bases between. This CDR3 is 15 amino acids long. The assay used was immunoSEQ (version v3.0), run at survey level. TCRdb keeps only in-frame clones here, not all; method: immunoSEQ multiplex PCR. The sample has about 40,000 clones; 75% to 90% are singletons. This specimen comes from a study of long-term antiretroviral therapy in people with HIV. Study-wide findings and caveats: Even long-term ART left TRB diversity below transplant donor controls, despite gains.

The source material was unsorted PBMCs, sampled 3.1 years after starting antiretroviral therapy. This TCR was sampled from a woman in her forties or fifties with HIV. The chain has TRBV7-3 and TRBJ2-3; tentatively, D is TRBD1 or TRBD2 (6 bases each). CDR3 residues: CASSLTSGAHDTQYF. The CDR3 DNA follows: TGTGCCAGCAGCTTAACGTCGGGGGCACACGATACGCAGTATTTT.